Each of the 31 T cell receptor beta chains below was sequenced from the same sample in a study of CD8 T cells in ankylosing spondylitis. From the 5' RACE reads, TCRdb called clonotypes with MiXCR, one entry per CDR3 protein. The sample has 190,000 or so distinct CDR3 sequences, 10% to 15% seen once. The sample taken for sequencing was blood, either unsorted or a sorted T cell fraction (not recorded which). The receptors come from a male donor with ankylosing spondylitis or in good health (not recorded which).

CDR3 DNA: TGCAGTGCTAGAATGCTGAGCTCTGGAAACACCATATATTTT. This codes for CSARMLSSGNTIYF. The J gene is TRBJ1-3, the V gene TRBV20-1; D unresolved. V lost 2 bases to trimming and J lost 0 bases, with 8 bases between them. Germline lookup yields CDR1 DFQATT and CDR2 SNEGSKA (reference sequence). This CDR3 contains 14 residues.

The rearrangement joins TRBV25-1 to TRBJ1-6; D may be TRBD1 (6 bases). This CDR3 is built from 14 residues. The germline gives CDR1 MGHDK, CDR2 SYGVNS. V dropped 6 bases and J dropped 7 bases, with 13 bases sitting between them. The CDR3 protein is CASRRRDTNSPLHF. CDR3 nucleotides: TGTGCCAGCAGGAGGAGGGACACCAATTCACCCCTCCACTTT.

This clonotype has just a few counts. The V and J genes are TRBV12-3 or TRBV12-4 and TRBJ2-2; the D is unclear. Trimming removed 7 bases at V and 3 bases at J, with 9 bases between. CDR3 length: 13 amino acids. The CDR3 sequence: CASNWAYTGELFF. In DNA, the CDR3 is TGTGCCAGCAACTGGGCTTACACCGGGGAGCTGTTTTTT.

In its sample, this clonotype was seen a few times. This chain connects TRBV2 to TRBJ2-1; D call uncertain. V was pared by 6 bases and J by 4 bases, with 16 bases between. CDR1 and CDR2 (germline): SNHLY, FYNNEI. The CDR3 has 15 residues. CDR3 residues: CASSPNRAYYNEQFF. In DNA form, the CDR3 reads TGTGCCAGCAGCCCCAATAGGGCGTATTACAATGAGCAGTTCTTC. Complete variable domain (other parts from reference TRBV2 and TRBJ2-1): EPEVTQTPSHQVTQMGQEVILRCVPISNHLYFYWYRQILGQKVEFLVSFYNNEISEKSEIFDDQFSVERPDGSNFTLKIRSTKLEDSAMYFCASSPNRAYYNEQFFGPGTRLTVL.

The chain couples TRBV10-3 to TRBJ2-1, with TRBD2 matching 12 bases. V was clipped by 2 bases and J by 5 bases; unmatched bases: 13. The germline gives CDR1 ENHRY, CDR2 SYGVKD. This CDR3 region has 19 residues. CDR3 coding DNA: TGTGCCATCAGTGAGAGCTGGCTAGCGGGAGGGCCGGTAGACAATGAGCAGTTCTTC. Protein product: CAISESWLAGGPVDNEQFF.

The chain couples TRBV5-1 to TRBJ1-5; TRBD1 matches at 9 bases. Germline CDR1 is SGHRS and CDR2 is YFSETQ. The CDR3 has 16 residues. With V trimmed by 4 bases and J by 1 base, 6 bases remained unmatched. The chain's CDR3 is CASSVGDRESNQPQHF. In DNA, the CDR3 is TGCGCCAGCAGCGTGGGGGACAGGGAGAGCAATCAGCCCCAGCATTTT.

This clonotype was seen ten or more times. The chain carries TRBV12-3 or TRBV12-4 and TRBJ1-2, with a weak D call TRBD1 (5 bases). Trimming removed 6 bases at V and 5 bases at J, with 13 bases between. CDR3 length equals 13 residues. CDR3 in DNA: TGTGCCAGCAGCCCCGGGGACGCATATGGCTACACCTTC. Amino acid sequence: CASSPGDAYGYTF.

This clonotype was seen ten or more times. This CDR3 reads CSVEVVKETGINGYTF. The CDR3 nucleotides are TGCAGCGTTGAGGTCGTTAAGGAGACAGGGATAAATGGCTACACCTTC. J is TRBJ1-2 and V is TRBV29-1; 7 bases are a match to TRBD1. Trimming at V came to 3 bases and at J to 6 bases, leaving 16 bases not matched to a gene. The CDR3 spans 16 residues. Germline-derived CDR1 and CDR2 are SQVTM and ANQGSEA. Supplemented by reference TRBV29-1 and TRBJ1-2, the full variable domain reads SAVISQKPSRDICQRGTSLTIQCQVDSQVTMMFWYRQQPGQSLTLIATANQGSEATYESGFVIDKFPISRPNLTFSTLTVSNMSPEDSSIYLCSVEVVKETGINGYTFGSGTRLTVV.

This clonotype was seen a few times. V usage is TRBV5-1 and J usage is TRBJ2-7; a possible D gene is TRBD1 (6 bases). Trimming took 5 bases from V and 2 from J, leaving 14 bases between them. The CDR3 is 14 residues long. Germline V gene lookup returns CDR1 SGHRS and CDR2 YFSETQ. The CDR3 region is CASRPGQTAYEQYF. The CDR3 region has the DNA TGCGCCAGCAGACCGGGACAAACTGCCTACGAGCAGTACTTC. Supplemented by reference TRBV5-1 and TRBJ2-7, the full variable domain reads KAGVTQTPRYLIKTRGQQVTLSCSPISGHRSVSWYQQTPGQGLQFLFEYFSETQRNKGNFPGRFSGRQFSNSRSEMNVSTLELGDSALYLCASRPGQTAYEQYFGPGTRLTVT.

This chain links TRBV6-2 or TRBV6-3 with TRBJ1-1, with D perhaps TRBD1 (6 bases). The CDR3 contains 14 residues. V shed 3 bases and J shed 5 bases, with 13 bases lying between them. Germline CDR1 reads MNHEY; CDR2 reads SVGEGT. The CDR3, as DNA: TGTGCCAGCAGTTATTGGGGGGCAGAGACTGAAGCTTTCTTT. Encoded protein: CASSYWGAETEAFF.

The chain is built from TRBV10-3 and TRBJ2-7; TRBD1 aligns across 7 bases. V lost 10 bases to trimming and J lost 7 bases; unmatched junction nucleotides: 13. The germline gives CDR1 ENHRY, CDR2 SYGVKD. CDR3 length: 13 residues. CDR3 nucleotide sequence: TGTGCCACGGCGGACAGGCCCGAACGGGAGCAGTACTTC. It translates to CATADRPEREQYF.

The gene calls are TRBV27 and TRBJ2-1; the D is unclear. V was cut by 4 bases and J by 0 bases, with 7 bases left in between. CDR1 MNHEY and CDR2 SMNVEV come from the germline V gene (reference sequence). This CDR3 is built from 14 residues. CDR3 in amino acids: CASSSRPSYNEQFF. As DNA, the CDR3 is TGTGCCAGCAGTTCCCGGCCCTCCTACAATGAGCAGTTCTTC.

J is TRBJ1-5 and V is TRBV3-1; tentative D call: TRBD1 (6 bases). V shed 0 bases and J shed 1 base, with 16 bases lying between them. CDR3 size: 18 residues. Germline V gene lookup returns CDR1 LGHDT and CDR2 YNNKEL (reference sequence). The CDR3: CASSQDYRRGGSNQPQHF. CDR3 DNA: TGTGCCAGCAGCCAAGATTATCGCAGGGGTGGGAGCAATCAGCCCCAGCATTTT.

A few counts support this clonotype. The chain recombines TRBV11-3 with TRBJ2-7; maybe TRBD2 (6 bases). Germline CDR1 reads SGHNT; CDR2 reads YENEEA. Trimming left V 5 bases short and J 7 bases short, with 15 bases between. The CDR3 runs to 13 residues. CDR3 in amino acids: CASSPGGSDEQYF. The CDR3 DNA sequence: TGTGCCAGCAGCCCCGGAGGGTCGGATGAGCAGTACTTC.

This clonotype was counted between two and nine times. The chain couples TRBV27 to TRBJ2-1, with 9 bases aligning to TRBD1. CDR3 size: 12 residues. Looked up from germline, CDR1 is MNHEY and CDR2 is SMNVEV (reference sequence). Trimming cost V 6 bases and J 10 bases; bases outside gene matches: 4. CDR3 in DNA: TGTGCCAGCAGCCGCGGGACAGGGGAGCAGTTCTTC. Its protein is CASSRGTGEQFF.

This clonotype was detected many times. V gene TRBV6-1 combines with J gene TRBJ2-1, with 14 bases matching TRBD2. The germline CDR1 and CDR2 sequences are MNHNS and SASEGT. Germline trimming cut 8 bases from V and 5 bases from J; bases unmatched to any gene: 17. This CDR3 is built from 19 residues. CDR3 residues: CASSSERGLAGDPNNEQFF. The DNA of the CDR3 is TGTGCCAGCTCCTCTGAGCGGGGACTAGCGGGAGACCCAAACAATGAGCAGTTCTTC.

The chain couples TRBV12-3 or TRBV12-4 to TRBJ2-1; possible D gene TRBD2, 5 bases. CDR3 length equals 14 residues. The V end was cut by 10 bases, the J end by 0 bases, with 13 bases between. As DNA, the CDR3 is TGTGCCACCTCAGCGGCGAGCTCCTACAATGAGCAGTTCTTC. Its translation: CATSAASSYNEQFF.

This clonotype showed up just a few times. The rearrangement joins TRBV10-2 to TRBJ2-7; D remains unclear. Germline V gene lookup returns CDR1 WSHSY and CDR2 SAAADI. This CDR3 spans 11 amino acids. Trimming stripped 2 bases from V and 12 bases from J, with 11 bases between. The CDR3 sequence: CASSEVVERYF. DNA of the CDR3: TGCGCCAGCAGTGAGGTGGTTGAACGGTACTTC.

This clonotype has ten or more counts. The rearrangement joins TRBV27 to TRBJ2-3, with D perhaps being TRBD1 or TRBD2 (7 bases each). The CDR3 length is 14 residues. Germline V gene lookup returns CDR1 MNHEY and CDR2 SMNVEV (reference sequence). Trimming stripped 2 bases from V and 4 bases from J, with 10 bases between. The CDR3 loop reads CASSLQGGADTQYF. CDR3 coding DNA: TGTGCCAGCAGTTTACAGGGGGGGGCAGATACGCAGTATTTT.

This clonotype was observed a few times. This chain links TRBV4-1 with TRBJ2-1; D is ambiguous. There are 16 residues in the CDR3. Germline values: CDR1 MGHRA, CDR2 YSYEKL. Trimming removed 0 bases at V and 0 bases at J, with 9 bases between. CDR3 sequence reads: CASSQESPSSYNEQFF. The CDR3 coding sequence is TGCGCCAGCAGCCAAGAATCCCCCAGCTCCTACAATGAGCAGTTCTTC.

This clonotype has a count of ten or more. This chain connects TRBV7-2 to TRBJ2-1; no definite D call. The germline V and J ends were trimmed by 1 base and 7 bases, with 8 bases remaining between them. There are 13 residues in the CDR3. Germline loops: CDR1 SGHTA, CDR2 FQGNSA. The CDR3 DNA reads TGTGCCAGCAGCTTAGGCTTTGGGAATGAGCAGTTCTTC. Its protein is CASSLGFGNEQFF. The variable domain in full, completed from reference TRBV7-2 and TRBJ2-1, reads GAGVSQSPSNKVTEKGKDVELRCDPISGHTALYWYRQSLGQGLEFLIYFQGNSAPDKSGLPSDRFSAERTGGSVSTLTIQRTQQEDSAVYLCASSLGFGNEQFFGPGTRLTVL.

Written as DNA, the CDR3 is TGTGCCAGATCAGGTGGGGCCAACGTCCTGACTTTC. Translating gives CARSGGANVLTF. J is TRBJ2-6 and V is TRBV2; D remains ambiguous. The V end lost 9 bases, the J end lost 3 bases, and 6 bases lay between the germline ends. Germline CDR1 reads SNHLY; CDR2 reads FYNNEI. The CDR3 has 12 amino acids.

This clonotype appeared a few times. The chain is built from TRBV29-1 and TRBJ1-2; TRBD1 agrees at 8 bases. The CDR3 loop spans 15 amino acids. The germline V gene encodes CDR1 SQVTM and CDR2 ANQGSEA. The V gene end was trimmed by 4 bases and the J gene end by 3 bases; junction bases not matched to a gene: 10. The CDR3 nucleotides read TGCAGCGTTGGGGACAGGAACAACCCCTACTATGGCTACACCTTC. It codes for CSVGDRNNPYYGYTF.

The chain is built from TRBV5-6 and TRBJ2-1, with D unresolved. The CDR3 sequence is 12 residues long. Germline V gene lookup returns CDR1 SGHDT and CDR2 YYEEEE. V lost 0 bases and J lost 9, with 7 bases in between. CDR3 coding DNA: TGTGCCAGCAGCTTGGGCGAGTTTGAGCAGTTCTTC. Its translation is CASSLGEFEQFF.

This clonotype showed up many times. The chain is built from TRBV7-9 and TRBJ1-1; D ambiguous. Trimming pared 11 bases from V and 4 bases from J, leaving 11 bases between. Germline V gene lookup returns CDR1 SEHNR and CDR2 FQNEAQ (reference sequence). The CDR3 length is 11 residues. The CDR3 reads CAGRVGTEAFF. The CDR3 DNA sequence: TGTGCCGGCCGAGTGGGCACTGAAGCTTTCTTT.

This clonotype was detected a few times. The chain combines TRBV2 with TRBJ1-4, with 7 bases identical to TRBD1. The ends lost 6 bases at V and 4 bases at J; junction bases unmatched: 5. Germline lookup yields CDR1 SNHLY and CDR2 FYNNEI. This CDR3 has 14 amino acids. CDR3 bases: TGTGCCAGCAGAGCGGGACAGCATAATGAAAAACTGTTTTTT. Translation: CASRAGQHNEKLFF.

V and J are TRBV5-1 and TRBJ2-7; D perhaps matches TRBD1 (6 bases). Trimming shortened V by 7 bases and J by 4 bases, and 18 bases separated the two germline ends. The CDR3 has 14 amino acids. Germline V gene sequence: CDR1 SGHRS, CDR2 YFSETQ. The CDR3 coding sequence is TGCGCCAGCCGACCAGGGGCTCCAGGGTACGAGCAGTACTTC. It translates to CASRPGAPGYEQYF.

This chain links TRBV12-3 or TRBV12-4 with TRBJ2-6; D ambiguous. V lost 4 bases, J lost 0 bases, and 22 bases lay in between. The CDR3 runs to 20 residues. CDR3 amino acids: CASSSPSTDQAASGANVLTF. DNA of the CDR3: TGTGCCAGCAGTTCCCCCTCGACCGACCAGGCGGCCTCTGGGGCCAACGTCCTGACTTTC.

This clonotype was detected many times. The chain joins TRBV27 to TRBJ1-2, with D possibly TRBD1 on 5 matching bases. Germline V gene lookup returns CDR1 MNHEY and CDR2 SMNVEV (reference sequence). The CDR3 totals 14 residues. V was clipped by 2 bases and J by 0 bases, with 7 bases between them. The CDR3 region has the DNA TGTGCCAGCAGTTTAGGGGGGACTAACTATGGCTACACCTTC. Amino acids: CASSLGGTNYGYTF.

This clonotype was found a few times. The chain carries TRBV20-1 and TRBJ2-3; D perhaps matches TRBD1 (6 bases). The germline V and J ends were trimmed by 4 bases and 2 bases, with 16 bases remaining between them. Looked up from germline, CDR1 is DFQATT and CDR2 is SNEGSKA (reference sequence). CDR3 length equals 15 residues. CDR3 coding DNA: TGCAGTGCTATAGACCGGGACAACCCCACAGATACGCAGTATTTT. Its translation: CSAIDRDNPTDTQYF.

This clonotype turned up a few times. The chain combines TRBV11-2 with TRBJ1-1; 8 bases map to TRBD1. The CDR3 spans 15 residues. Germline V gene data show CDR1 as SGHAT and CDR2 as FQNNGV. The V and J ends lost 4 bases and 4 bases, in that order; junction bases with no gene match: 8. The CDR3 here is CASSWQGAMGTEAFF. The CDR3 DNA is TGTGCCAGCAGCTGGCAGGGGGCAATGGGCACTGAAGCTTTCTTT.